Below are 2 T cell receptor beta chains sequenced from a single sample in a study of blood T cell repertoires in COVID-19. The assay was immunoSEQ multiplex PCR, and TCRdb's table has in-frame clones only and misses some. The sample shows about 120,000 clones, around 78% of them seen only once. The specimen was peripheral blood. Source of these receptors: a man aged 65 to 79 with acute or convalescent COVID-19.

The chain carries TRBV5-1 and TRBJ2-2; D is unresolved. Trimming removed 0 bases at V and 6 bases at J, with 6 bases between. CDR1 is SGHRS, CDR2 YFSETQ, per germline. The CDR3 extends over 13 amino acids. CDR3 nucleotide sequence: TGCGCCAGCAGCTTGGCGGTGGCCGGGGAGCTGTTTTTT. Amino acids: CASSLAVAGELFF.

The chain employs TRBV5-6 and TRBJ1-5; 10 bases are a match to TRBD1. The length of the CDR3 is 15 residues. Germline CDR1 reads SGHDT; CDR2 reads YYEEEE. V gave up 3 bases and J gave up 7 bases; unmatched junction bases: 7. The CDR3 DNA reads TGTGCCAGCAGCTGGTACCGGGACAGGGGACAGCCCCAGCATTTT. The encoded protein is CASSWYRDRGQPQHF.